The 3 T cell receptor beta chains given below trace back to one sample, sequenced in a study of T cell repertoires in cytomegalovirus infection. Their target antigens are unknown. TCRdb passed the reads through MiXCR, listing each CDR3 protein once. Seen here are about 130,000 distinct CDR3 sequences, 20% to 30% observed once, and the top ten hold 34%. The specimen was PBMCs, sequenced either directly or after in vitro stimulation (not recorded which). Every receptor here comes from a human donor in good health (CMV status not recorded). Some clones in this sample may be carry-over from other donors' samples.

This clonotype was counted a few times. The chain recombines TRBV29-1 with TRBJ2-3; no firm D call. The germline V and J ends were trimmed by 7 bases and 1 base, with 15 bases remaining between them. CDR3 length equals 14 residues. The germline V gene has CDR1 SQVTM and CDR2 ANQGSEA. CDR3 sequence: CSAAESWGTDTQYF. The CDR3 DNA reads as TGCAGCGCCGCAGAATCTTGGGGCACAGATACGCAGTATTTT.

This chain links TRBV19 with TRBJ1-6, with unresolved D. This CDR3 has 15 residues. Germline lookup yields CDR1 LNHDA and CDR2 SQIVND (reference sequence). Trimming pared 5 bases from V and 10 bases from J, leaving 18 bases between. CDR3 coding DNA: TGTGCCAGTAGTCCCCGACGGATGATGGGGTCACCCCTCCACTTT. Protein sequence: CASSPRRMMGSPLHF.

This clonotype appeared many times. This chain uses TRBV7-2 with TRBJ2-3, with 10 bases aligning to TRBD2. V lost 2 bases to trimming and J lost 0 bases; unmatched junction nucleotides: 8. CDR1 and CDR2 from the germline V gene are SGHTA and FQGNSA. The CDR3 has 18 residues. In DNA, the CDR3 is TGTGCCAGCAGCTTACCGCTCGGGACTAGCGTAAGCACAGATACGCAGTATTTT. Amino acid sequence: CASSLPLGTSVSTDTQYF.